This T cell receptor (beta chain) was recovered during a study of T cells in Graves' hyperthyroidism and ophthalmopathy. This clonotype was counted many times. Researchers took RNA transcripts and amplified the TCR beta CDR3 regions from them. Primed by the HTBI set, a first-round RT-PCR was run on the TCR CDR3. TCRdb recomputed calls from the multiplex PCR reads with MiXCR, one row per CDR3 protein. The data hold 700,000 or so distinct CDR3 sequences, with around 15% observed a single time. Graves' hyperthyroidism is called stable when ophthalmopathy does not progress within 18 months. Orbital computed tomography, thyroid ultrasound, serum thyroxine and TRAb, and clinical symptoms together informed the diagnoses. PBMCs were collected from an approximately 9.5 ml volume of fresh peripheral blood. The source of this sequence is a man between 18 and 29 years old with Graves' hyperthyroidism. The sample was blood.

CDR3 loop: CASRGTGGLRSYNEQFF. As DNA, the CDR3 is TGTGCCAGCAGGGGGACAGGGGGCTTGAGATCCTACAATGAGCAGTTCTTC. The chain has TRBV27 and TRBJ2-1, with 12 bases matching TRBD1. In germline, CDR1 is MNHEY, CDR2 SMNVEV (reference sequence). After removal of 6 bases from V and 1 base from J, the junction contained 7 bases not matched to a gene. The CDR3 spans 17 residues.